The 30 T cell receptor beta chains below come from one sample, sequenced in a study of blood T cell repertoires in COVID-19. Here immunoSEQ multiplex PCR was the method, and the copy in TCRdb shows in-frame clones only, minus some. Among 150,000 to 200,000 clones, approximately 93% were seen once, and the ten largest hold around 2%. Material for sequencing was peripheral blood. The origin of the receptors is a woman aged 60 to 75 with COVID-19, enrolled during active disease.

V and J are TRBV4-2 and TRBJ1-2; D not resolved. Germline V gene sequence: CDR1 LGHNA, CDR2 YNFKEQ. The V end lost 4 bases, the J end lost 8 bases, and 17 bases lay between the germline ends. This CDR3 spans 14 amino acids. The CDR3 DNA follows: TGTGCCAGCAGCCCTGGCTCAGAGGGCAGGGGCTACACCTTC. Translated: CASSPGSEGRGYTF.

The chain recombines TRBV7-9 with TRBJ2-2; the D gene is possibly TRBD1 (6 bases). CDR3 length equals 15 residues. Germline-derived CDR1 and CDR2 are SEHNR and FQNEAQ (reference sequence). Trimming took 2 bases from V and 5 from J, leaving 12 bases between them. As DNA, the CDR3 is TGTGCCAGCAGCTTAATCCAGGGGTGGACCGGGGAGCTGTTTTTT. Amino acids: CASSLIQGWTGELFF. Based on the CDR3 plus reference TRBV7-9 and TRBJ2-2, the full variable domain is DTGVSQNPRHKITKRGQNVTFRCDPISEHNRLYWYRQTLGQGPEFLTYFQNEAQLEKSRLLSDRFSAERPKGSFSTLEIQRTEQGDSAMYLCASSLIQGWTGELFFGEGSRLTVL.

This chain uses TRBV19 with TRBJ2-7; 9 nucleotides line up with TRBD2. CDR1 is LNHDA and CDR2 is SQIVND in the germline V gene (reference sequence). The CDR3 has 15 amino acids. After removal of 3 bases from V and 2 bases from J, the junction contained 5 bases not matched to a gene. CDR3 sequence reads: CASSISRGGAYEQYF. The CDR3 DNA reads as TGTGCCAGTAGTATCTCGCGCGGGGGGGCCTACGAGCAGTACTTC.

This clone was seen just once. CDR3 sequence (DNA): TGTGCCAGCTCCCTAGACAGGGGGAATAATTCACCCCTCCACTTT. Its translation: CASSLDRGNNSPLHF. The chain combines TRBV18 with TRBJ1-6; TRBD1 aligns across 9 bases. This CDR3 has 15 residues. Germline lookup yields CDR1 KGHSH and CDR2 LQKENI. The V and J ends lost 6 bases and 5 bases, in that order; junction bases with no gene match: 5.

The CDR3 spells CAISGSLGRGGNNTGELFF. The DNA for the CDR3 is TGTGCCATCAGTGGCTCCCTCGGGCGCGGGGGTAACAACACCGGGGAGCTGTTTTTT. The genes are TRBV10-3 and TRBJ2-2, with 7 bases lining up with TRBD2. The CDR3 is 19 amino acids. J lost 2 bases, V lost 4 bases, and 16 bases had no gene match. Germline V gene data show CDR1 as ENHRY and CDR2 as SYGVKD.

The CDR3 bases are TGCGCCAGCTCAATCGGGGAAATTCGGTTCAATGAGCAGTTCTTC. It codes for CASSIGEIRFNEQFF. The chain carries TRBV5-1 and TRBJ2-1, with a weak D call TRBD2 (5 bases). This CDR3 has 15 residues. The V and J ends lost 7 bases and 6 bases respectively, with 20 bases between them. CDR1 is SGHRS, CDR2 YFSETQ, per germline.

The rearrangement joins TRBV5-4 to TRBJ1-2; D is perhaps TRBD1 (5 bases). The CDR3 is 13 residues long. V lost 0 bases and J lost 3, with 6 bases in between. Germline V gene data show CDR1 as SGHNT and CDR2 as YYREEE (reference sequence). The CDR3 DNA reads TGTGCCAGCAGCTTGGCACAGGACTATGGCTACACCTTC. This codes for CASSLAQDYGYTF.

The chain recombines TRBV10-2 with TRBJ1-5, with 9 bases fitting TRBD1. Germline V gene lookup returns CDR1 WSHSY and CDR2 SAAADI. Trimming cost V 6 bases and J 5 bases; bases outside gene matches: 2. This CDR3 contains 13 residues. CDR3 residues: CASRRDRDQPQHF. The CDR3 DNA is TGCGCCAGCAGGAGGGACAGGGATCAGCCCCAGCATTTT.

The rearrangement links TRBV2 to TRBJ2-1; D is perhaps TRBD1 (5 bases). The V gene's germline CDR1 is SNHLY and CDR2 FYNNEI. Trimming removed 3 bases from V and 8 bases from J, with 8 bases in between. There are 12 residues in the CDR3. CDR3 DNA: TGTGCCAGCAGTGACGTAGGGGATGAGCAGTTCTTC. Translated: CASSDVGDEQFF.

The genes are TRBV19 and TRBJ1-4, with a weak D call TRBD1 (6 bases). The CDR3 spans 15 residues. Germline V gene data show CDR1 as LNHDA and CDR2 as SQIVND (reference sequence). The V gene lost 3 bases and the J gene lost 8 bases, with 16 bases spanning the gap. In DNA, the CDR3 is TGTGCCAGTAGTATTCGGGGACACCTGATGGAAAAACTGTTTTTT. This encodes CASSIRGHLMEKLFF.

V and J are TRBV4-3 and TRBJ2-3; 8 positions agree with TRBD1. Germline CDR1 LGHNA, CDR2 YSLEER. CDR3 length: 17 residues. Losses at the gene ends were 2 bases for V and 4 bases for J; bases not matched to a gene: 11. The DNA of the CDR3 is TGCGCCAGCAGCCAAAGTCGGGGCCAGGGGGCCGCAGATACGCAGTATTTT. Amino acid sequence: CASSQSRGQGAADTQYF.

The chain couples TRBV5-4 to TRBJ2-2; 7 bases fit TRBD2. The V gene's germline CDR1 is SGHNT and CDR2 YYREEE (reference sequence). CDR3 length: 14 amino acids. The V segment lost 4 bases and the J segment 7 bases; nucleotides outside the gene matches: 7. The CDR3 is CASSPGRGDGELFF. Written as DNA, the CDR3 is TGTGCCAGCAGCCCAGGACGGGGGGACGGGGAGCTGTTTTTT.

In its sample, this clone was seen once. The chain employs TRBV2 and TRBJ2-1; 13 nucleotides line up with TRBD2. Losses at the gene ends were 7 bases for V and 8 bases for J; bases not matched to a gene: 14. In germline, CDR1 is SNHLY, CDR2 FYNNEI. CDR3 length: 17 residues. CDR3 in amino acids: CASTKALGLAGSDEQFF. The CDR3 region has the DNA TGTGCCAGCACTAAAGCCCTGGGACTAGCGGGGAGCGATGAGCAGTTCTTC.

Here the CDR3 reads CASHGVAGTGETQYF. DNA of the CDR3: TGTGCCAGCCATGGGGTAGCGGGGACAGGGGAGACCCAGTACTTC. The rearrangement joins TRBV2 to TRBJ2-5; the D gene is possibly TRBD1 (9 bases). This CDR3 spans 15 amino acids. Trimming took 8 bases from V and 5 from J, leaving 21 bases between them. CDR1 and CDR2 from the germline V gene are SNHLY and FYNNEI. Variable domain in full (rest from reference TRBV2 and TRBJ2-5): EPEVTQTPSHQVTQMGQEVILRCVPISNHLYFYWYRQILGQKVEFLVSFYNNEISEKSEIFDDQFSVERPDGSNFTLKIRSTKLEDSAMYFCASHGVAGTGETQYFGPGTRLLVL.

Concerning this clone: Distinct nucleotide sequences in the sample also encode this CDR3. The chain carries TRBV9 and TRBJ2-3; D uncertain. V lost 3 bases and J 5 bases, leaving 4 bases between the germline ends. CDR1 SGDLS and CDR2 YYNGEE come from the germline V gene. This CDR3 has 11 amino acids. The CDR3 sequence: CASSAGDTQYF. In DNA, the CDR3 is TGTGCCAGCAGCGCCGGAGATACGCAGTATTTT.

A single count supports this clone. CDR3 sequence: CASSGQALGQPQHF. CDR3 bases: TGTGCCAGCAGTGGACAGGCTTTAGGGCAGCCCCAGCATTTT. The chain uses TRBV2 and TRBJ1-5; D might be TRBD1 (6 bases). CDR3 length: 14 residues. Germline-derived CDR1 and CDR2 are SNHLY and FYNNEI. The V and J ends lost 4 bases and 7 bases respectively, with 14 bases between them.

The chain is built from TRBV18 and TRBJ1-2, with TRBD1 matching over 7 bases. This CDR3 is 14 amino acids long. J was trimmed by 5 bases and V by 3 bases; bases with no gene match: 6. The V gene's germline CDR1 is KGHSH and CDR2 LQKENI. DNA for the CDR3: TGTGCCAGCTCACCGTCCCAGGGGGATTATGGCTACACCTTC. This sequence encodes CASSPSQGDYGYTF.

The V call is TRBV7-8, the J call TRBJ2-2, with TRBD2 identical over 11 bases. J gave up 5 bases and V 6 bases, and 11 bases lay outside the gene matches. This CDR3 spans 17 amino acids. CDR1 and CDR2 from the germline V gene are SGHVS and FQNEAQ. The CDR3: CASRGRLAGLGTGELFF. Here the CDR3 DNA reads TGTGCCAGCAGGGGCAGACTAGCGGGGCTGGGGACCGGGGAGCTGTTTTTT.

The CDR3 here is CASSDLRTGGRADTQYF. CDR3 DNA sequence: TGTGCCAGCAGTGACCTCCGGACAGGGGGCCGCGCAGATACGCAGTATTTT. J is TRBJ2-3 and V is TRBV6-1; 11 positions agree with TRBD1. CDR3 size: 17 residues. With V trimmed by 3 bases and J by 4 bases, 9 bases remained unmatched. Per the germline V gene, CDR1 is MNHNS and CDR2 is SASEGT.

The CDR3 is CASSQGQGWHEQYF. The CDR3 nucleotides are TGTGCCAGCAGCCAGGGACAGGGTTGGCACGAGCAGTACTTC. J is TRBJ2-7 and V is TRBV27; 9 bases match TRBD1. This CDR3 is 14 amino acids long. Germline values: CDR1 MNHEY, CDR2 SMNVEV (reference sequence). The V gene end was trimmed by 6 bases and the J gene end by 5 bases; junction bases not matched to a gene: 8.

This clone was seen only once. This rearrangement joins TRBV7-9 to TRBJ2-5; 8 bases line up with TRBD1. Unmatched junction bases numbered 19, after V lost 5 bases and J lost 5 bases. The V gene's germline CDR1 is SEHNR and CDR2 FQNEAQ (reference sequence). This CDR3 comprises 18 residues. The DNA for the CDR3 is TGTGCCAGCAGCACCAATCCGCCGGGACAGGCTGATGAGGAGACCCAGTACTTC. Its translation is CASSTNPPGQADEETQYF.

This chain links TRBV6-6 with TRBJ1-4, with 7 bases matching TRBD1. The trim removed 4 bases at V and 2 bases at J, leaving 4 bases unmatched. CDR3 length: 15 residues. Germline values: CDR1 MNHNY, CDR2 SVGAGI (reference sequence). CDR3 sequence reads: CASSSDRVTNEKLFF. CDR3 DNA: TGTGCCAGCAGTTCCGACAGGGTCACTAATGAAAAACTGTTTTTT.

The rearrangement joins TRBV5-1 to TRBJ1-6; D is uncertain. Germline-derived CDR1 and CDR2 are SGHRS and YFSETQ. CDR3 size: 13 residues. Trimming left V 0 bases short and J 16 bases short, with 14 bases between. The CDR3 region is CASSLVEREQLHF. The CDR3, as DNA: TGCGCCAGCAGCTTGGTGGAGAGGGAACAACTCCACTTT.

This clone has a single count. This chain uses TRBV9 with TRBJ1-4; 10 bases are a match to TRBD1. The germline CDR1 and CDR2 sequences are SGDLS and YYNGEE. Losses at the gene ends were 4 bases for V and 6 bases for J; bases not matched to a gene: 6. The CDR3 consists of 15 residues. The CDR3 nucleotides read TGTGCCAGCAGCCGCGGCGGGACAGGGGATGAAAAACTGTTTTTT. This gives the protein CASSRGGTGDEKLFF.

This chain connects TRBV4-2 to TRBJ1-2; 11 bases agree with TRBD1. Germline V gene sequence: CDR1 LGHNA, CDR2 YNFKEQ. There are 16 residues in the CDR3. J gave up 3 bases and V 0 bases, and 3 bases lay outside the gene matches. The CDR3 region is CASSQDRTGGYYGYTF. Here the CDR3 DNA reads TGTGCCAGCAGCCAAGATCGGACAGGGGGCTACTATGGCTACACCTTC.

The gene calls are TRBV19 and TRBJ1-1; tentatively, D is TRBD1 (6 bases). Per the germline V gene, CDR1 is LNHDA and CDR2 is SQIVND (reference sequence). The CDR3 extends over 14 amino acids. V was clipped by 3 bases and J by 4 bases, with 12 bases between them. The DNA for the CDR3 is TGTGCCAGTAGTATGCGGGGGCTGGGCACTGAAGCTTTCTTT. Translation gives CASSMRGLGTEAFF. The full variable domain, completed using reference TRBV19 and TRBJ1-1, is DGGITQSPKYLFRKEGQNVTLSCEQNLNHDAMYWYRQDPGQGLRLIYYSQIVNDFQKGDIAEGYSVSREKKESFPLTVTSAQKNPTAFYLCASSMRGLGTEAFFGQGTRLTVV.

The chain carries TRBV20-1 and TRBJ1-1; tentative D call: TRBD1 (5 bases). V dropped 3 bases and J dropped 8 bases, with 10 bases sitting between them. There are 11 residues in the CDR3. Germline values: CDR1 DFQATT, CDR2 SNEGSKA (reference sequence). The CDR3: CSASQTVEAFF. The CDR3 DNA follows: TGCAGTGCTAGCCAGACAGTAGAAGCTTTCTTT.

CDR3 region: CASSPRGRESPLHF. Written as DNA, the CDR3 is TGTGCCAGCTCACCGCGGGGCAGGGAGTCACCCCTCCACTTT. This chain connects TRBV18 to TRBJ1-6; TRBD1 might be the D (5 bases). The CDR3 runs to 14 residues. CDR1 KGHSH and CDR2 LQKENI come from the germline V gene. Trimming removed 3 bases at V and 10 bases at J, with 13 bases between.

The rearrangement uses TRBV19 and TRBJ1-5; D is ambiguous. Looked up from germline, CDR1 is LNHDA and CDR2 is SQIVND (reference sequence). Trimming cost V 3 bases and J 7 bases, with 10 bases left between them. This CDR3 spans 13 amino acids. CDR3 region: CASSMSTEQPQHF. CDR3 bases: TGTGCCAGTAGTATGTCCACGGAGCAGCCCCAGCATTTT.

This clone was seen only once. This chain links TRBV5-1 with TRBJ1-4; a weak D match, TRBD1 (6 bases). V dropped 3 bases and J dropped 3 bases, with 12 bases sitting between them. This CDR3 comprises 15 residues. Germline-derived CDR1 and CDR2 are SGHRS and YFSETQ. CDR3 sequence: CASSSGAGANEKLFF. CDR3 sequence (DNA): TGCGCCAGCAGCTCGGGGGCGGGAGCTAATGAAAAACTGTTTTTT.